This T cell receptor (beta chain) was documented in a study of cytomegalovirus exposure and HLA in healthy donors. The PCR employed 60 Vbeta primers together with 13 Jbeta primers. Repertoires were generated with immunoSEQ multiplex PCR, while TCRdb's copy carries only in-frame clones and drops some. The sample holds some 150,000 clones; approximately 77% are singletons and the top ten take 1.3% to 1.5%. J gave up 5 bases and V 3 bases, and 10 bases lay outside the gene matches. The germline V gene encodes CDR1 SQVTM and CDR2 ANQGSEA. The CDR3 loop spans 16 amino acids. The chain is built from TRBV29-1 and TRBJ2-5; 12 positions agree with TRBD2. This sequence originates from a woman in her thirties or forties in good health and CMV-seronegative. Sequencing was done on a sample of PBMCs. CDR3 sequence (DNA): TGCAGCGTTGAGGGGTCTAGCGGGGGGGCCAGGGAGACCCAGTACTTC. It codes for CSVEGSSGGARETQYF.